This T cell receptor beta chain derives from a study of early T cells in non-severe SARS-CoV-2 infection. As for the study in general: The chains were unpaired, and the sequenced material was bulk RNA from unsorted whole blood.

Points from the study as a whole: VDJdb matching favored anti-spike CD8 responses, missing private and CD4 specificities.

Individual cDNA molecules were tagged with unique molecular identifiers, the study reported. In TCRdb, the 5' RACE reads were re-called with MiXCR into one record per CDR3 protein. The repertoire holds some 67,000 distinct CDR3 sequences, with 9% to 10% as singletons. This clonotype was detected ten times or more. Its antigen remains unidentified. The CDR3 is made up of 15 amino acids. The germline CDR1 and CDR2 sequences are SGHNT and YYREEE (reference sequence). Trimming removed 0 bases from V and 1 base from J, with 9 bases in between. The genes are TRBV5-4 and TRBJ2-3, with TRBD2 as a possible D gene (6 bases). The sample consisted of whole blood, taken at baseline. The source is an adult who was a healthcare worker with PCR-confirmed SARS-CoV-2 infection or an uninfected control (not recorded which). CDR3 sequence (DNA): TGTGCCAGCAGCTTGGATAGCGGCCGCACAGATACGCAGTATTTT. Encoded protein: CASSLDSGRTDTQYF.